This T cell receptor beta chain is from a study of blood T cells in healthy people across ages (dated by TCRdb to between 2015 and 2017). Study-wide context: Template switching captured roughly one uniquely barcoded TCR beta cDNA molecule per two T cells in model experiments. The study measured age-related changes in TCR beta repertoire diversity using deep sequencing normalized with unique cDNA molecular identifiers. Donors were grouped into four age groups: young (average roughly 17 years), middle-aged (39), aged (62) and long-lived (around 82). To avoid experimental bias, donors of different ages were randomly spread across the sequencing lanes. For two donors (one aged 18 to 29 and one aged 80 or older), the study analyzed two additional independent replicas of 1 million unique cDNA reads from the same blood draw. Findings and caveats that apply to the study as a whole: Compared with the aged group, more naive CD4+ T cells, fewer expanded clones and increased TCR diversity were shown by the long-lived group, suggesting age selection. Estimates of total diversity based on one million sequenced T cells were regarded as lower bounds and as underestimates. The percentage of naive T cells measured by flow cytometry correlated strongly with observed TCR beta diversity. As age increased, observed TCR beta diversity per million T cells dropped in a roughly linear way, and a significant reduction was already evident by age about 40. Because donor CMV infection status was unknown, age-related changes in expanded clonotypes were potentially confounded. Conclusive comparison of naive and antigen-experienced compartments was prevented by the profiling of bulk unsorted PBMCs.

Receptor libraries were prepared by 5' RACE. This sample was sequenced with an Illumina HiSeq 2500. A second about 6 to 11 cycle PCR used a sample-barcoded 5' primer and a J-beta primer mix. Each TCR beta cDNA molecule received a unique molecular identifier from a template-switch 5' adaptor carrying 12 random nucleotides. Each sample yielded at least 2.5 million CDR3-containing paired-end reads. First-strand cDNA synthesis was performed from all RNA using the Mint cDNA synthesis kit, with priming by a TRBC-specific oligonucleotide. Following uracil-DNA glycosylase treatment, all cDNA underwent a first 18-cycle PCR with the universal primers M1SS and BC2_uni_R. Processing in the source paper ran as follows. For normalization, 1 million high-quality reads, each with a distinct molecular identifier, were randomly selected from each sample. Instead of being binned into consensus sequences, reads that shared molecular identifiers were thrown out. MiTCR, with a Q25 quality threshold and the strictest error-elimination algorithm, was used for CDR3 identification, clonotype clustering and error correction. Lower-bound total TCR beta diversity was estimated with a nonparametric unseen species model using Euler transformation. TCRdb reanalyzed the raw reads on its own, using fastp at Q25 for trimming and MiXCR for clone calling, and kept in-frame beta chains. Records with the same CDR3 protein are collapsed into one entry carrying the most frequent genes and DNA. These V and J calls derive from TCRdb rather than the authors' analysis. In this sample the table shows hundreds of thousands of distinct CDR3 sequences, roughly 56% of which occur a single time. Around 24% of the sample comes from the top ten.

For this clonotype: Its target antigen remains unknown. No much larger clone exists at a distance of one base, and base qualities are not known.

Via the germline V gene (reference sequence), CDR1 is DFQATT and CDR2 SNEGSKA. Reading from cysteine to phenylalanine, the CDR3 counts 14 amino acids. Only CDR3 DNA is held: 42 bases, read in frame from base 1. V is pruned by 6 bases and J by 2 bases, leaving 7 bases of the junction without a gene match. Systemically healthy Caucasian individuals from Russia, some 38 in total and aged roughly 6 to 90 years, were included as donors. Each donor gave around 9.5 milliliters of peripheral blood, collected into EDTA-treated Vacutainer tubes. Ficoll-Paque density-gradient centrifugation was used to isolate PBMCs, with at least 6 million obtained per sample. Trizol reagent was used to extract total RNA from PBMCs, with at least 6 micrograms per sample. Naive CD45RAhigh/CD27high T cell percentages were measured by flow cytometry on a PBMC aliquot from every donor.

What was sequenced was blood. The V and J segments used are TRBV20-1 and TRBJ1-2; 9 bases in the middle match TRBD1. The clonotype was recovered from a man aged 35 to 55 in good health. The CDR3 reads CSAIRQGVNYGYTF. The DNA sequence reads TGCAGTGCGATACGACAGGGGGTGAACTATGGCTACACCTTC.